These 18 T cell receptor beta chains originate from one sample sequenced in a study of cytomegalovirus exposure and HLA in healthy donors. PCR involved 60 Vbeta and 13 Jbeta primers. The data were produced by immunoSEQ multiplex PCR, yet TCRdb's version contains in-frame clones alone and is incomplete. The sample has approximately 190,000 clones; 80% to 85% are singletons. Sequenced sample: PBMCs. Receptors originate from a man aged 35 to 55 in good health and CMV-seropositive.

J is TRBJ2-2 and V is TRBV4-3; no firm D call. There are 15 residues in the CDR3. Germline assignment: CDR1 LGHNA and CDR2 YSLEER. V lost 0 bases and J lost 5, with 10 bases in between. The CDR3 spells CASSQDRSRTGELFF. In DNA, the CDR3 is TGCGCCAGCAGCCAAGATCGTTCGAGGACCGGGGAGCTGTTTTTT.

This clone was recorded only once. The genes are TRBV5-1 and TRBJ2-3; tentative D call: TRBD1 (5 bases). This CDR3 has 15 amino acids. CDR1 is SGHRS, CDR2 YFSETQ, per germline. V was trimmed by 3 bases and J by 3 bases, leaving 14 bases between them. The CDR3 sequence: CASSSGSLVTDTQYF. CDR3 coding DNA: TGCGCCAGCAGCTCAGGGTCCTTAGTGACAGATACGCAGTATTTT.

The chain has TRBV6-6 and TRBJ2-7, with D perhaps TRBD1 (6 bases). There are 14 residues in the CDR3. CDR1 is MNHNY, CDR2 SVGAGI, per germline (reference sequence). The V end lost 1 base, the J end lost 3 bases, and 10 bases lay between the germline ends. The CDR3, as DNA: TGTGCCAGCAGTTACTACAGGGTCGGCTACGAGCAGTACTTC. Residues: CASSYYRVGYEQYF.

CDR3 sequence (DNA): TGCGCCAGCAGCCCCCGGGACAGGGAGACCGGGGAGCTGTTTTTT. Translated, it gives CASSPRDRETGELFF. This chain joins TRBV4-1 and TRBJ2-2, with 9 positions matching TRBD1. Germline loops: CDR1 MGHRA, CDR2 YSYEKL. V was pared by 4 bases and J by 5 bases, with 5 bases of the junction left unmatched. The CDR3 is 15 amino acids.

V gene TRBV5-1 combines with J gene TRBJ2-5; no definite D call. The DNA matches TRBJ2-7 better at its end, which makes the J call doubtful. CDR1 is SGHRS and CDR2 is YFSETQ in the germline V gene. This CDR3 is built from 14 residues. DNA of the CDR3: TGCGCCAGCAGCTTGGATCTAACCAGCGACGAGCAGTACTTC. It specifies CASSLDLTSDEQYF.

V is TRBV5-1 and J is TRBJ1-4; 7 positions agree with TRBD1. Germline V gene lookup returns CDR1 SGHRS and CDR2 YFSETQ. The CDR3 runs 14 residues. J lost 6 bases, V lost 4 bases, and 6 bases had no gene match. This CDR3 is CASSPRQGDEKLFF. CDR3 nucleotide sequence: TGCGCCAGCAGCCCCCGCCAGGGGGATGAAAAACTGTTTTTT.

The chain combines TRBV10-3 with TRBJ2-7; D unresolved. Trimming took 3 bases from V and 6 from J, leaving 18 bases between them. CDR1 is ENHRY and CDR2 is SYGVKD in the germline V gene. There are 15 residues in the CDR3. For the CDR3, the DNA is TGTGCCATCAGTGAACTGACGGCGGAGTCAGTCGAGCAGTACTTC. Translated, it gives CAISELTAESVEQYF.

The chain recombines TRBV27 with TRBJ2-1, with D tentatively TRBD2 (6 bases). CDR1 is MNHEY, CDR2 SMNVEV, per germline (reference sequence). Trimming removed 8 bases at V and 4 bases at J, with 18 bases between. The CDR3 length is 15 residues. The CDR3 loop is CASRRSRGAYNEQFF. The CDR3 region has the DNA TGTGCCAGCCGCCGGAGTCGCGGGGCTTACAATGAGCAGTTCTTC.

This chain connects TRBV9 to TRBJ2-3; 11 bases align to TRBD2. The germline V gene encodes CDR1 SGDLS and CDR2 YYNGEE. The junction had 5 bases not matched to a gene; V was cut back by 0 bases and J by 2 bases. The CDR3 runs to 17 residues. This CDR3 is CASSVATTSGITDTQYF. CDR3 nucleotide sequence: TGTGCCAGCAGCGTAGCTACGACTAGCGGGATCACAGATACGCAGTATTTT.

This clone was found a few times. The chain combines TRBV27 with TRBJ1-2; 7 bases match TRBD1. This CDR3 has 13 residues. V gave up 7 bases and J gave up 4 bases; unmatched junction bases: 6. Germline-derived CDR1 and CDR2 are MNHEY and SMNVEV (reference sequence). Written as DNA, the CDR3 is TGTGCCAGCATGAGACAGGGAGGCTATGGCTACACCTTC. This translates into CASMRQGGYGYTF.

This chain links TRBV27 with TRBJ1-5; possibly TRBD1 for D (6 bases). V was trimmed by 3 bases and J by 6 bases, leaving 12 bases between them. This CDR3 comprises 14 residues. Per the germline V gene, CDR1 is MNHEY and CDR2 is SMNVEV (reference sequence). The CDR3 spells CASSFAQGSQPQHF. CDR3 sequence (DNA): TGTGCCAGCAGTTTCGCGCAGGGGAGTCAGCCCCAGCATTTT.

The chain carries TRBV6-6 and TRBJ1-4; the match to TRBD1 covers 8 bases. This CDR3 contains 15 residues. V trimming: 6 bases; J trimming: 2 bases; junction bases outside the gene matches: 5. Germline-derived CDR1 and CDR2 are MNHNY and SVGAGI (reference sequence). Here the CDR3 reads CASRGQVKTNEKLFF. DNA of the CDR3: TGTGCCAGCAGGGGACAGGTTAAGACTAATGAAAAACTGTTTTTT.

The J gene is TRBJ2-7, the V gene TRBV4-1; TRBD1 matches 7 bases. V dropped 2 bases and J dropped 5; count of bases not matched to a gene: 12. CDR1 and CDR2 (germline): MGHRA, YSYEKL. This CDR3 comprises 16 residues. The CDR3 DNA is TGCGCCAGCAGCCAAACAGAGACAGGGCTCTGGGACGAGCAGTACTTC. It yields the protein CASSQTETGLWDEQYF.

V and J are TRBV29-1 and TRBJ2-5, with 11 bases identical to TRBD2. V gave up 6 bases and J gave up 5 bases; unmatched junction bases: 5. Per the germline V gene, CDR1 is SQVTM and CDR2 is ANQGSEA. CDR3 size: 13 residues. CDR3 sequence: CSVVAGGLETQYF. The CDR3, as DNA: TGCAGCGTCGTAGCGGGGGGGCTTGAGACCCAGTACTTC.

This chain connects TRBV4-2 to TRBJ1-5, with 12 positions matching TRBD1. The CDR3 has 18 residues. V shed 0 bases and J 0 bases; nucleotides not matched to a gene: 3. Germline lookup yields CDR1 LGHNA and CDR2 YNFKEQ. The DNA for the CDR3 is TGTGCCAGCAGCCAAGATCCGGGACAGGGGGCTAGCAATCAGCCCCAGCATTTT. The encoded protein is CASSQDPGQGASNQPQHF.

This chain connects TRBV27 to TRBJ1-2, with 7 bases that match TRBD1. V shed 4 bases, J shed 7 bases, and the junction held 6 bases outside the gene matches. CDR3 length equals 13 residues. Germline loops: CDR1 MNHEY, CDR2 SMNVEV (reference sequence). Here the CDR3 reads CASSSTGLAGYTF. The CDR3, as DNA: TGTGCCAGCAGTTCGACAGGGTTGGCTGGCTACACCTTC.

V gene TRBV5-1 combines with J gene TRBJ1-2, with TRBD1 matching 7 bases. The CDR3 is 13 amino acids. Germline assignment: CDR1 SGHRS and CDR2 YFSETQ. Germline trimming cut 0 bases from V and 7 bases from J; bases unmatched to any gene: 3. For the CDR3, the DNA is TGCGCCAGCAGCTTGGGACAGGGTTTTGGCTACACCTTC. Its protein product is CASSLGQGFGYTF.

This clone was counted a few times. The J gene is TRBJ2-1, the V gene TRBV7-6; 7 bases line up with TRBD2. Germline CDR1 is SGHVS and CDR2 is FNYEAQ. V trimming: 5 bases; J trimming: 6 bases; junction bases outside the gene matches: 7. This CDR3 has 14 amino acids. DNA for the CDR3: TGTGCCAGCAGCCAGACTAGCATCGGCAATGAGCAGTTCTTC. Its translation is CASSQTSIGNEQFF.